This entry features one T cell receptor (beta chain) sequence. The assay was immunoSEQ multiplex PCR, and TCRdb's table has in-frame clones only and misses some. The repertoire has about 400,000 clones, about 85% of them found once; the top ten carry under 2%. The data were taken from a study of blood T cell repertoires in COVID-19. V gave up 1 base and J gave up 2 bases, with 9 bases separating them. The CDR3 totals 15 residues. The V gene's germline CDR1 is SGHTA and CDR2 FQGNSA. This TCR was recovered from a woman aged 18-29 years with acute COVID-19. Sequenced material: PBMCs or T cells enriched from blood (not recorded which). This rearrangement joins TRBV7-2 to TRBJ2-1; D is uncertain. The CDR3 sequence: CASSLDHNTYNEQFF. CDR3 DNA sequence: TGTGCCAGCAGCTTAGACCACAATACCTACAATGAGCAGTTCTTC.